This TCR beta chain was sequenced for a study of CD8 T cells in Susac syndrome. Study conclusions and caveats: Only a relatively small number of individuals were included in the TCR sequencing and HLA analysis.

In the case of this clonotype: No antigen is known for it.

This CDR3 spans 15 amino acids. V shed 4 bases and J 1 base; nucleotides not matched to a gene: 2. Germline lookup yields CDR1 SGHDT and CDR2 YYEEEE. 0.5 to 1 ug RNA was reverse transcribed with random hexamers. MiXCR, run by TCRdb on the immunoSEQ multiplex PCR reads, gives a single entry per CDR3 protein. The repertoire holds tens of thousands of distinct CDR3 sequences, with roughly 92% as singletons. Sequenced: CD8+ T cells from PBMCs. This clonotype was obtained from a human donor in good health. The rearrangement uses TRBV5-6 and TRBJ1-1, with TRBD1 identical over 12 bases. The CDR3 DNA sequence: TGTGCCAGCAGCGGGACAGGGGGCCGGAACACTGAAGCTTTCTTT. This translates into CASSGTGGRNTEAFF. The whole variable domain, remainder taken from reference TRBV5-6 and TRBJ1-1, is DAGVTQSPTHLIKTRGQQVTLRCSPKSGHDTVSWYQQALGQGPQFIFQYYEEEERQRGNFPDRFSGHQFPNYSSELNVNALLLGDSALYLCASSGTGGRNTEAFFGQGTRLTVV.